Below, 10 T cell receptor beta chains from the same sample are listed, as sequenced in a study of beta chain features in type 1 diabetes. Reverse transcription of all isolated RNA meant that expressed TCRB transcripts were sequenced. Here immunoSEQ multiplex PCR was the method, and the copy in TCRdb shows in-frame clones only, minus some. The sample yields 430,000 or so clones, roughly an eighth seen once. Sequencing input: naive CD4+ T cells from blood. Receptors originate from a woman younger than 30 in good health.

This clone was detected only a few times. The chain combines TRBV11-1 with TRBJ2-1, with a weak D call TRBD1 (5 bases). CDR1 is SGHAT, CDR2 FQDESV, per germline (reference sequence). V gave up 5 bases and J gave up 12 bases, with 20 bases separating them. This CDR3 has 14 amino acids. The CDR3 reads CASSPYKGHRVQFF. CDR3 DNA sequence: TGTGCCAGCAGCCCGTATAAGGGGCACCGGGTGCAGTTCTTC.

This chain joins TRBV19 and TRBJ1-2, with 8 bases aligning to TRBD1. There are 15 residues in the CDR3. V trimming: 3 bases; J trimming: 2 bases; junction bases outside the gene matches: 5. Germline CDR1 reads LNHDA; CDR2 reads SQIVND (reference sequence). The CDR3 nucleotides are TGTGCCAGTAGTATTTCGAGGACAGGGAACTATGGCTACACCTTC. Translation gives CASSISRTGNYGYTF.

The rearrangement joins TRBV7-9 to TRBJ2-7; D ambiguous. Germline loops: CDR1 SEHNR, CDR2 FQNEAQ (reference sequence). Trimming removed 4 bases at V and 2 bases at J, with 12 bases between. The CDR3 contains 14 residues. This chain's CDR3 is CASSSGTLPYEQYV. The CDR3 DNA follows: TGTGCCAGCAGCTCCGGAACTCTCCCCTACGAGCAGTACGTC.

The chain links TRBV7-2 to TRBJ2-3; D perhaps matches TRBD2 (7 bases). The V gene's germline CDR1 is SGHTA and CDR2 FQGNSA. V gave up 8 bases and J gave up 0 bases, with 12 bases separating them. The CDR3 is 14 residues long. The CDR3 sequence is CASRGATSTDTQYF. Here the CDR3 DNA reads TGTGCCAGCCGGGGGGCGACTAGCACAGATACGCAGTATTTT.

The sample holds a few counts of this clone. Here the CDR3 reads CAWSVKHQGSTEAFF. Here the CDR3 DNA reads TGTGCCTGGAGTGTTAAACACCAGGGGTCCACTGAAGCTTTCTTT. The V and J genes are TRBV30 and TRBJ1-1; perhaps TRBD1 as D (6 bases). V lost 0 bases, J lost 4 bases, and 15 bases lay in between. The CDR3 is 15 amino acids. From germline, CDR1 is GTSNPN and CDR2 SVGIG (reference sequence).

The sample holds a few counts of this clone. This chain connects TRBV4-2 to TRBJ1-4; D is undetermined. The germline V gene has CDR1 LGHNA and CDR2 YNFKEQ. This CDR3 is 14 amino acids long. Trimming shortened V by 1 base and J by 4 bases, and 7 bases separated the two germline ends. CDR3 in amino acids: CASSQGASNEKLFF. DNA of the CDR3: TGTGCCAGCAGCCAAGGGGCTAGTAATGAAAAACTGTTTTTT.

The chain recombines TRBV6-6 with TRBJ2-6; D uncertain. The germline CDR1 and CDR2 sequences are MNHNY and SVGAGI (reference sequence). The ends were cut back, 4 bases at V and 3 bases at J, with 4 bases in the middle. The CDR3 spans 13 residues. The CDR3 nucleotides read TGTGCCAGCAGTTGGTATGGGGCCAACGTCCTGACTTTC. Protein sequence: CASSWYGANVLTF.

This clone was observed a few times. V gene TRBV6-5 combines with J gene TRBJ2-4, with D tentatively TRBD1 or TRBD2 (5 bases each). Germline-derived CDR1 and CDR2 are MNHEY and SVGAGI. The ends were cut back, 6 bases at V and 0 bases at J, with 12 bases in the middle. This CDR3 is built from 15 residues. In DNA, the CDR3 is TGTGCCAGCAGGGACGTGGGGGAAGCCAAAAACATTCAGTACTTC. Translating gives CASRDVGEAKNIQYF.

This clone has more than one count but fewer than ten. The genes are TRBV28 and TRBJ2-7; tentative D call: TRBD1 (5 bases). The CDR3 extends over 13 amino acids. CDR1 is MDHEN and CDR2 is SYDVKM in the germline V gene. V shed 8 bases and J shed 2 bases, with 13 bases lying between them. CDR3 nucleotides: TGTGCCAGCCAGGGCTCCAGTGCCTACGAGCAGTACGTC. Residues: CASQGSSAYEQYV.

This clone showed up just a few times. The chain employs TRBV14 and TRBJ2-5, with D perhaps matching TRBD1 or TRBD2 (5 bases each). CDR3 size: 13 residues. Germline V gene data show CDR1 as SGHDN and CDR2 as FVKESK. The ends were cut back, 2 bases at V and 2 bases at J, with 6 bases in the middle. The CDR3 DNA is TGTGCCAGCAGCCAATGGGGGCAAGAGACCCAGTACTTC. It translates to CASSQWGQETQYF.